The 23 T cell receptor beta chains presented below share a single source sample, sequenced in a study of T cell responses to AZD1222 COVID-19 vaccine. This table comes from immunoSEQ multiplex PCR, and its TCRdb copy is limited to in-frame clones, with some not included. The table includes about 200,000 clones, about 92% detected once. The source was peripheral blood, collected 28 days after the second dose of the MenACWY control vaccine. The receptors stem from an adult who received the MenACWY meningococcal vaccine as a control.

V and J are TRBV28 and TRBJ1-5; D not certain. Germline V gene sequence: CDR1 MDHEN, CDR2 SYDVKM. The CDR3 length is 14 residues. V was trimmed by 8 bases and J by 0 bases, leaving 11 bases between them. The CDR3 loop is CASGGRLSNQPQHF. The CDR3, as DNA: TGTGCCAGCGGAGGCAGGCTTAGCAATCAGCCCCAGCATTTT.

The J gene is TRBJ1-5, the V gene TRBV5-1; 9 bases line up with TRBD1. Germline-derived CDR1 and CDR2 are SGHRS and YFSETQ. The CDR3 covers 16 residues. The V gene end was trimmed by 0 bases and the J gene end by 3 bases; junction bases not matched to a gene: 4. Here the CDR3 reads CASSLDGQGPNQPQHF. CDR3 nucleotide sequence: TGCGCCAGCAGCTTGGACGGACAGGGGCCCAATCAGCCCCAGCATTTT.

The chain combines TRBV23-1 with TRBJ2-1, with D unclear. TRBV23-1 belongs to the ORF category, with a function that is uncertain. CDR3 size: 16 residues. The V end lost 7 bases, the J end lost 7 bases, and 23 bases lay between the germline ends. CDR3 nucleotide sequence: TGCGCCAGCACTCCGTTTTTTGGGCGCGAGTTAAATGAGCAGTTCTTC. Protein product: CASTPFFGRELNEQFF.

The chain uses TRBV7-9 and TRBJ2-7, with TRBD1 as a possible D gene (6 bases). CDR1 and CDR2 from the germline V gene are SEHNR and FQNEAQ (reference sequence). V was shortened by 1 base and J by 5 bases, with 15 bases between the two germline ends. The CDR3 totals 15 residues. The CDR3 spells CASSLGGQNLDEQYF. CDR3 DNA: TGTGCCAGCAGCTTAGGAGGACAGAATCTCGACGAGCAGTACTTC.

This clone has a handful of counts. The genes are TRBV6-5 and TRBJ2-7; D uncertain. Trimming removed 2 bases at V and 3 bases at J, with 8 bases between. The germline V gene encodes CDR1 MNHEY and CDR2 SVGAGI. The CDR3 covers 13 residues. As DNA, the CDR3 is TGTGCCAGCAGTTACGCTTCGGACTACGAGCAGTACTTC. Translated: CASSYASDYEQYF.

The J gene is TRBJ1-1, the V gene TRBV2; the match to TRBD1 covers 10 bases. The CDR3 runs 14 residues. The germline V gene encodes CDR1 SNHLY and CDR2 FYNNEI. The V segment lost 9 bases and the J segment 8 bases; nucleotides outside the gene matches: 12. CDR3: CARLRDRGREEAFF. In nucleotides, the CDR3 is TGTGCCAGGCTCCGGGACAGGGGAAGAGAAGAAGCTTTCTTT.

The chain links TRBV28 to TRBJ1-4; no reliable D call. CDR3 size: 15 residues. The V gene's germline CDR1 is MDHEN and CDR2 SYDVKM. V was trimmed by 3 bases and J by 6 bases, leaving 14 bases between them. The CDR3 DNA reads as TGTGCCAGCAGTTTGGGGATGGGGAAGGATGAAAAACTGTTTTTT. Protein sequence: CASSLGMGKDEKLFF.

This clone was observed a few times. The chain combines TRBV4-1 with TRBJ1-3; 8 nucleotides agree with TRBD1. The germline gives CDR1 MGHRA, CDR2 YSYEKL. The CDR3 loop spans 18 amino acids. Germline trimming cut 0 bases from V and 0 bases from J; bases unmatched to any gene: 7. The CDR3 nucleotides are TGCGCCAGCAGCCAAGACCCGGGACAGGCTACCTCTGGAAACACCATATATTTT. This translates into CASSQDPGQATSGNTIYF.

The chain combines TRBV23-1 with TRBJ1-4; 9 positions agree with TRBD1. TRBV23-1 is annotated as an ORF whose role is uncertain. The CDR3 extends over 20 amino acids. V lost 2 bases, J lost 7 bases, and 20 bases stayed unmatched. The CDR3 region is CASSQAGQGPRQVFSEKLFF. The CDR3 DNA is TGCGCCAGCAGTCAAGCGGGACAGGGACCTCGCCAGGTTTTTTCTGAAAAACTGTTTTTT.

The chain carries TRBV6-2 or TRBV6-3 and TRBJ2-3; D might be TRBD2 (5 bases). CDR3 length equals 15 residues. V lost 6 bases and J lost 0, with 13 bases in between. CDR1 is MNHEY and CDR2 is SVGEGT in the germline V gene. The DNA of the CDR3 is TGTGCCAGCAGCATGACGGGAAGTAGCACAGATACGCAGTATTTT. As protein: CASSMTGSSTDTQYF.

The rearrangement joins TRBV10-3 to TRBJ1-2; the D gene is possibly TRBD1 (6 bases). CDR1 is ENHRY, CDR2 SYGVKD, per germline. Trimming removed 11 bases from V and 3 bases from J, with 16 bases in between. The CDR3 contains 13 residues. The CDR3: CAHHPTGDYGYTF. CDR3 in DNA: TGTGCCCACCACCCGACAGGAGACTATGGCTACACCTTC.

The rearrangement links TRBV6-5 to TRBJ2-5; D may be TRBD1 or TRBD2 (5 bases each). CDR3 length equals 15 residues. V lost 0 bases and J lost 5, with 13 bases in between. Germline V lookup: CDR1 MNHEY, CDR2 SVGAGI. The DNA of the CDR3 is TGTGCCAGCAGTTACTCGAGGCAGGGCGGGGAGACCCAGTACTTC. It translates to CASSYSRQGGETQYF.

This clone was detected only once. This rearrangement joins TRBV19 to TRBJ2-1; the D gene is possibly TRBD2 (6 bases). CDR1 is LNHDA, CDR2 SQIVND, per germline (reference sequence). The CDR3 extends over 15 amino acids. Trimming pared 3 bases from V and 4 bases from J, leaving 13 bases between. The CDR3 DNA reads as TGTGCCAGTAGTATTACGGAGGGCGGTTACAATGAGCAGTTCTTC. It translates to CASSITEGGYNEQFF.

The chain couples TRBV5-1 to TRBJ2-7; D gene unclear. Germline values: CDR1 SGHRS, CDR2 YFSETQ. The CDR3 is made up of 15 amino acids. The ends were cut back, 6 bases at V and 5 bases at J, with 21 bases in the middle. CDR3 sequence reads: CASTEIPRSFHEQYF. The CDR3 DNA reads TGCGCCAGCACTGAGATCCCTCGTAGTTTCCACGAGCAGTACTTC.

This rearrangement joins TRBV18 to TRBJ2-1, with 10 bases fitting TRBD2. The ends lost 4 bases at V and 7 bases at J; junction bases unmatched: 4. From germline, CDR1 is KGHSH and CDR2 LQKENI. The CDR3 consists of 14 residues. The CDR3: CASSHLGLANEQFF. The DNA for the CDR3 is TGTGCCAGCTCACACCTGGGACTAGCGAATGAGCAGTTCTTC.

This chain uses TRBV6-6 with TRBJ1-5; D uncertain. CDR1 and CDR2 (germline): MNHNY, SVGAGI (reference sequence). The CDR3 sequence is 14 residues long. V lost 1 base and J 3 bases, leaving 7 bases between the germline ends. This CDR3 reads CASSYLGSNQPQHF. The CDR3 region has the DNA TGTGCCAGCAGTTACTTGGGTTCCAATCAGCCCCAGCATTTT.

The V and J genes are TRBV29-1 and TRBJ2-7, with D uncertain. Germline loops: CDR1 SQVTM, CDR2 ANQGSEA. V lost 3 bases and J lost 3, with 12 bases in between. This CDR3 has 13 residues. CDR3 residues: CSVEPLVLYEQYF. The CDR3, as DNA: TGCAGCGTTGAGCCCCTTGTACTCTACGAGCAGTACTTC.

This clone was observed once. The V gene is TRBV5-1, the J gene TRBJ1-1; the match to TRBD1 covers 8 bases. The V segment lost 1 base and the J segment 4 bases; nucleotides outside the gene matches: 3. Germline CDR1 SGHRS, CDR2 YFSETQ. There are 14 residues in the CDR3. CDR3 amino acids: CASSLQGAGTEAFF. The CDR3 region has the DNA TGCGCCAGCAGCTTGCAGGGGGCTGGCACTGAAGCTTTCTTT.

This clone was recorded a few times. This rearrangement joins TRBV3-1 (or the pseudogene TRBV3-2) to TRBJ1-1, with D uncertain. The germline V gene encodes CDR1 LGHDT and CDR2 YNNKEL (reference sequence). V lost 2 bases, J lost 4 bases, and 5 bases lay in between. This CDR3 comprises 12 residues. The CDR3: CASSQRATEAFF. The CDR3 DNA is TGTGCCAGCAGCCAAAGGGCCACTGAAGCTTTCTTT.

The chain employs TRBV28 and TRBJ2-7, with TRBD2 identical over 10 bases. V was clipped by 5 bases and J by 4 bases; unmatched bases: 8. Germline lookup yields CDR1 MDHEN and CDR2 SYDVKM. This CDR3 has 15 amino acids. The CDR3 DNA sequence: TGTGCCAGCAGTCACCCTAGCGGGAGTAGGTACGAGCAGTACTTC. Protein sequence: CASSHPSGSRYEQYF.

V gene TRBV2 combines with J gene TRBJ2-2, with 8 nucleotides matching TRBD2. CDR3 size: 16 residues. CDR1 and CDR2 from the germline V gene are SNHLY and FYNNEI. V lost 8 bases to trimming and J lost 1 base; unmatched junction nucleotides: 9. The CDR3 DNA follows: TGTGCCAGCGTAGGACGGAGCGGGAGGAACACCGGGGAGCTGTTTTTT. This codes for CASVGRSGRNTGELFF.

CDR3 nucleotides: TGCAGCGTTGCGGGCCGGGGCAATCAGCCCCAGCATTTT. Translated, it gives CSVAGRGNQPQHF. The chain carries TRBV29-1 and TRBJ1-5; D not certain. V lost 4 bases and J 2 bases, leaving 9 bases between the germline ends. The length of the CDR3 is 13 residues. Per germline, CDR1 SQVTM and CDR2 ANQGSEA.

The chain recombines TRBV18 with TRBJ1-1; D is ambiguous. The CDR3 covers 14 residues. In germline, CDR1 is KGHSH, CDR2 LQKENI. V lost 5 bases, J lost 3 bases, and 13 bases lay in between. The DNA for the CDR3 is TGTGCCAGCTCAAGGGTCCAGGTCGACACTGAAGCTTTCTTT. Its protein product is CASSRVQVDTEAFF.